These 10 T cell receptor beta chains came from one sample sequenced in a study of early T cells in non-severe SARS-CoV-2 infection. TCRdb re-called the 5' RACE reads through MiXCR, storing one row per CDR3 protein. The sample records about 63,000 distinct CDR3 sequences, approximately 12% being singletons. Specimen: whole blood. The receptors come from an adult who was a healthcare worker with PCR-confirmed SARS-CoV-2 infection or an uninfected control (not recorded which).

V usage is TRBV4-3 and J usage is TRBJ2-3; weak D call: TRBD2 (6 bases). The CDR3 runs to 13 residues. The germline gives CDR1 LGHNA, CDR2 YSLEER. Trimming took off 3 bases at V and 11 bases at J, with 15 bases between the two ends. CDR3 coding DNA: TGCGCCAGCAGCCAGGGGACTGGGGATGAGCAGTATTTT. This translates into CASSQGTGDEQYF.

This clonotype came up many times. V and J are TRBV5-1 and TRBJ2-5; D call uncertain. Trimming pared 4 bases from V and 5 bases from J, leaving 15 bases between. The CDR3 runs to 14 residues. Germline V gene sequence: CDR1 SGHRS, CDR2 YFSETQ. The CDR3 DNA reads TGCGCCAGCAGCCTGGGAACTAAACGGGAGACCCAGTACTTC. Translation gives CASSLGTKRETQYF.

Remarks on this clonotype: The junction departs from the called germline gene at one end, perhaps through a read error. V and J are TRBV4-3 and TRBJ2-4, with 7 positions matching TRBD2. Per the germline V gene, CDR1 is LGHNA and CDR2 is YSLEER. The length of the CDR3 is 20 residues. CDR3 bases: TGCACCAGCAGCCAAGATTATCGGGGGGACCCAGCCTTAGCCAAAAACATTCAGTACTTC. Protein sequence: CTSSQDYRGDPALAKNIQYF.

This clonotype has ten or more counts. J is TRBJ2-7 and V is TRBV9; D is perhaps TRBD2 (5 bases). CDR3 length equals 15 residues. Looked up from germline, CDR1 is SGDLS and CDR2 is YYNGEE. Trimming removed 0 bases from V and 0 bases from J, with 10 bases in between. CDR3 in amino acids: CASSVDDYLSYEQYF. In DNA, the CDR3 is TGTGCCAGCAGCGTAGACGACTACCTCTCCTACGAGCAGTACTTC.

The sample holds many counts of this clonotype. The chain links TRBV6-2 or TRBV6-3 to TRBJ2-2; the D is unclear. Looked up from germline, CDR1 is MNHEY and CDR2 is SVGEGT. The CDR3 consists of 14 residues. Trimming took off 8 bases at V and 0 bases at J, with 10 bases between the two ends. The CDR3 loop is CASRPVPNTGELFF. DNA for the CDR3: TGTGCCAGCCGCCCGGTACCGAACACCGGGGAGCTGTTTTTT.

The table lists this clonotype with many counts. The V gene is TRBV10-3, the J gene TRBJ2-6; 11 bases line up with TRBD1. This CDR3 is 17 amino acids long. Germline V gives CDR1 ENHRY, CDR2 SYGVKD. V lost 6 bases to trimming and J lost 0 bases; unmatched junction nucleotides: 4. The CDR3 reads CAISGTGGISGANVLTF. The CDR3 nucleotides read TGTGCCATCAGCGGGACAGGGGGAATCTCTGGGGCCAACGTCCTGACTTTC.

This clonotype came up many times. The V call is TRBV2, the J call TRBJ1-3, with a possible D match to TRBD1 (5 bases). Per the germline V gene, CDR1 is SNHLY and CDR2 is FYNNEI. The V gene lost 6 bases and the J gene lost 1 base, with 7 bases spanning the gap. This CDR3 is built from 13 residues. CDR3: CASRQESGNTIYF. CDR3 DNA sequence: TGTGCCAGCAGACAGGAATCTGGAAACACCATATATTTT.

J is TRBJ2-7 and V is TRBV6-2 or TRBV6-3, with D unresolved. Trimming pared 6 bases from V and 0 bases from J, leaving 6 bases between. The CDR3 length is 12 residues. Looked up from germline, CDR1 is MNHEY and CDR2 is SVGEGT. This CDR3 is CASRQSSYEQYF. CDR3 sequence (DNA): TGTGCCAGCAGACAGAGCTCCTACGAGCAGTACTTC.

This clonotype was recorded many times. The J gene is TRBJ1-6, the V gene TRBV5-4; D not certain. V was cut by 1 base and J by 9 bases, with 17 bases left in between. The CDR3 is made up of 16 amino acids. The V gene's germline CDR1 is SGHNT and CDR2 YYREEE (reference sequence). This CDR3 is CASSLSPDSGGSPLHF. The CDR3 DNA is TGTGCCAGCAGCTTGTCGCCCGACTCTGGAGGTTCACCCCTCCACTTT.

This clonotype was found a few times. The chain is built from TRBV27 and TRBJ2-2; D gene ambiguous. The CDR3 contains 13 residues. Per germline, CDR1 MNHEY and CDR2 SMNVEV (reference sequence). Trimming cost V 5 bases and J 8 bases, with 12 bases left between them. The CDR3 DNA follows: TGTGCCAGCAGTGGGCAACACCGGGGGGAGCTGTTTTTT. This codes for CASSGQHRGELFF.